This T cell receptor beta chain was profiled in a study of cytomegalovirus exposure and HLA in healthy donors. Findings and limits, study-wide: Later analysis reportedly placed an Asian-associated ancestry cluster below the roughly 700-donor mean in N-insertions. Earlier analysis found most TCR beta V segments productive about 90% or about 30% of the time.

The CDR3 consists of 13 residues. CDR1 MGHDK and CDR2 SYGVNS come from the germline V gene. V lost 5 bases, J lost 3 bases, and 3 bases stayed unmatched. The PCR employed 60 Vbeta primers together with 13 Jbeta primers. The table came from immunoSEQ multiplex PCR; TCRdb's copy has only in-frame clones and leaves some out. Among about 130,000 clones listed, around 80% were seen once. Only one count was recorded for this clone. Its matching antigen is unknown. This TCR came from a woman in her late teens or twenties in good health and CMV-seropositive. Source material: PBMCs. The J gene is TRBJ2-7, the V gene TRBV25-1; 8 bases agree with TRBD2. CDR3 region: CASSKLAVYEQYF. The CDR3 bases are TGTGCCAGCAGTAAACTAGCGGTCTACGAGCAGTACTTC.